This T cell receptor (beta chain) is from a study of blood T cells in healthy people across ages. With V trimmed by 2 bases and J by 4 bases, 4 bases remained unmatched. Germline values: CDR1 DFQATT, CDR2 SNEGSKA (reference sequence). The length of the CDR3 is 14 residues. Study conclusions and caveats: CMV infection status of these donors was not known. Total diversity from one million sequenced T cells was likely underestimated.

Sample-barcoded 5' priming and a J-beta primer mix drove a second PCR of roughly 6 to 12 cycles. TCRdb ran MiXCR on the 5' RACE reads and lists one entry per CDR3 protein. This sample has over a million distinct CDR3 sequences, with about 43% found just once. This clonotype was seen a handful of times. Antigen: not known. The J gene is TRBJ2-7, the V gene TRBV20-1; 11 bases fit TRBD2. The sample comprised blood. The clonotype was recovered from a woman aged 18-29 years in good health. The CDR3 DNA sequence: TGCAGTGCTAGACTGGGGACTAGCGGTTACGAGCAGTACTTC. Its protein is CSARLGTSGYEQYF.